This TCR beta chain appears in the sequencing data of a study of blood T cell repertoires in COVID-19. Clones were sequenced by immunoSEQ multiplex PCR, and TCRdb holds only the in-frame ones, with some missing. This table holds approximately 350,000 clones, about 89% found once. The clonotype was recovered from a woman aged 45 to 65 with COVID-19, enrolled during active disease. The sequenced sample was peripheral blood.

The CDR3 region has the DNA TGCGCCAGCAGCTTGGGGGGCCTCAACGAGCAGTACTTC. Protein product: CASSLGGLNEQYF. V gene TRBV5-1 combines with J gene TRBJ2-7, with a weak D call TRBD1 (5 bases). Germline V gives CDR1 SGHRS, CDR2 YFSETQ. Deletions cut 0 bases from V and 5 bases from J, with 9 bases between. The CDR3 has 13 residues.